The entry below gives a single T cell receptor (beta chain) sequence along with its context. Its antigen is undetermined. The source of the sample is a study of CD8 T cells in ankylosing spondylitis. Study-level findings and limits: What appeared characteristic of ankylosing spondylitis blood was a TCR beta motif of under 10 highly homologous variants. Relatively rare in peripheral blood, disease-linked clones were also CD8+.

Quantitative 5'-RACE with molecular barcodes produced the TCR beta libraries. TCRdb independently ran MiXCR on the 5' RACE reads; one entry per CDR3 protein. The repertoire has some 120,000 distinct CDR3 sequences, about an eighth of them found once; the top ten carry approximately 3%. Sequencing used blood, either unsorted or a sorted T cell fraction (not recorded which). The sequence derives from a female donor with ankylosing spondylitis or in good health (not recorded which).

CDR3 loop: CATRQGAIFGTEAFF. The CDR3 nucleotides read TGTGCCACCCGACAGGGGGCAATTTTTGGCACTGAAGCTTTCTTT. The chain is built from TRBV19 and TRBJ1-1; 10 nucleotides align to TRBD1. With V trimmed by 10 bases and J by 4 bases, 12 bases remained unmatched. The CDR3 length is 15 residues. Germline V gives CDR1 LNHDA, CDR2 SQIVND (reference sequence).